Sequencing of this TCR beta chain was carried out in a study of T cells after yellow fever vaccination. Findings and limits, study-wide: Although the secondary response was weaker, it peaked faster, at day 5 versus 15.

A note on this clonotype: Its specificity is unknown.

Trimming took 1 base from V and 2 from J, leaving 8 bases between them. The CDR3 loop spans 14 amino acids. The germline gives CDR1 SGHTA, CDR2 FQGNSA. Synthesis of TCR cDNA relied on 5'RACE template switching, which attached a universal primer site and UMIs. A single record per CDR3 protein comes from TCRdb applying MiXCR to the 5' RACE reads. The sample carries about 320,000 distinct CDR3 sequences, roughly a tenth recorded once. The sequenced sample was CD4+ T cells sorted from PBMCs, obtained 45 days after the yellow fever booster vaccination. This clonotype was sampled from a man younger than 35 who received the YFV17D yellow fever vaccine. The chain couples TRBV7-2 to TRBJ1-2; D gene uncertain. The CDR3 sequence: CASSLGRENYGYTF. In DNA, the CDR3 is TGTGCCAGCAGCTTAGGGAGGGAGAACTATGGCTACACCTTC. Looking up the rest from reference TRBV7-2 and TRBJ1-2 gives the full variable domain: GAGVSQSPSNKVTEKGKDVELRCDPISGHTALYWYRQSLGQGLEFLIYFQGNSAPDKSGLPSDRFSAERTGGSVSTLTIQRTQQEDSAVYLCASSLGRENYGYTFGSGTRLTVV.